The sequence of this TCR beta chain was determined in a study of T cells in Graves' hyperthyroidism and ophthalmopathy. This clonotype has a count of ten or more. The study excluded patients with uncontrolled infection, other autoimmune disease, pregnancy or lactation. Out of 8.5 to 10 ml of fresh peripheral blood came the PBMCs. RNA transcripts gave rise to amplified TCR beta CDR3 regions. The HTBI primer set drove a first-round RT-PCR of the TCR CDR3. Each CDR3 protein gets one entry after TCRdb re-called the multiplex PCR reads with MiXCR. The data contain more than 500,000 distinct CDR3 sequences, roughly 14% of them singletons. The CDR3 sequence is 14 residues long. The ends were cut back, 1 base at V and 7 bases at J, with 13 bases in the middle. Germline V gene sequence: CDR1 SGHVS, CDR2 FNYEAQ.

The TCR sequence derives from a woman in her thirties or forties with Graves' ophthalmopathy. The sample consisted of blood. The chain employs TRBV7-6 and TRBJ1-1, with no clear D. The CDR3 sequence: CASSLGPANREAFF. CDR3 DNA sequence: TGTGCCAGCAGCTTAGGTCCGGCAAATCGTGAAGCTTTCTTT.